This TCR beta chain stems from a study of T cells in Graves' hyperthyroidism and ophthalmopathy. This clonotype was recorded many times. What it recognizes is unknown. Findings and caveats of the study: Ophthalmopathy cases were set apart from stable hyperthyroidism by a 13 V-J model.

Amplification yielded TCR beta CDR3 regions, with RNA transcripts as the source. HTBI primers were the set used in a first-round RT-PCR of the TCR CDR3. TCRdb processed the multiplex PCR reads anew with MiXCR; each CDR3 protein has one entry. The table lists fewer than 750,000 distinct CDR3 sequences, about 14% of them singletons. V was cut by 0 bases and J by 5 bases, with 13 bases left in between. This CDR3 is built from 15 residues. Germline V gene sequence: CDR1 LGHNA, CDR2 YSLEER. The gene calls are TRBV4-3 and TRBJ1-1, with a weak D call TRBD1 (5 bases). This TCR was sampled from a woman aged 45-60 years with Graves' ophthalmopathy. Sequences were obtained from blood. The CDR3 here is CASSQDRGSGTEAFF. The CDR3 DNA is TGCGCCAGCAGCCAAGATAGGGGCTCGGGAACTGAAGCTTTCTTT.